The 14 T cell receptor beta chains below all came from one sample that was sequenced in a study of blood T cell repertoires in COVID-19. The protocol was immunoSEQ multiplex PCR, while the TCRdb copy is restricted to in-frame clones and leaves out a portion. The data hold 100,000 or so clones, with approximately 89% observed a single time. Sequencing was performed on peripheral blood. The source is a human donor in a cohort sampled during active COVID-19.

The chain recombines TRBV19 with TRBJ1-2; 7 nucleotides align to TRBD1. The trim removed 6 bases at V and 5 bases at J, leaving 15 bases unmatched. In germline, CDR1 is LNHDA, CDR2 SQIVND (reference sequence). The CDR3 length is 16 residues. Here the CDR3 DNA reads TGTGCCAGTAGCATAACCTATCGACAGGGAGAATATGGCTACACCTTC. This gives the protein CASSITYRQGEYGYTF.

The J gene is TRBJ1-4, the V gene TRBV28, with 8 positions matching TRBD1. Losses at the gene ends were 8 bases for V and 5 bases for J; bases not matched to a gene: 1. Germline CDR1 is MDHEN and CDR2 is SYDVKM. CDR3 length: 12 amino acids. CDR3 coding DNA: TGTGCCAGCCGGACAGGGAATGAAAAACTGTTTTTT. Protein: CASRTGNEKLFF.

CDR3 DNA sequence: TGTGCCAGCAGTCCCAGAACAGGGCTCAGCTCTGGAAACACCATATATTTT. Its protein product is CASSPRTGLSSGNTIYF. The J gene is TRBJ1-3, the V gene TRBV6-6; D possibly corresponds to TRBD1 (6 bases). Germline V CDR1 and CDR2: MNHNY, SVGAGI (reference sequence). V was cut by 5 bases and J by 0 bases, with 17 bases left in between. The CDR3 loop spans 17 amino acids.

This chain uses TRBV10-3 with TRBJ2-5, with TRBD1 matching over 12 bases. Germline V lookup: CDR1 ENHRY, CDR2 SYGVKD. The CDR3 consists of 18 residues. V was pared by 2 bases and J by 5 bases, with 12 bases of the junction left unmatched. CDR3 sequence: CAISEINLGTGGRETQYF. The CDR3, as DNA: TGTGCCATCAGTGAGATAAATTTAGGGACAGGGGGCAGGGAGACCCAGTACTTC.

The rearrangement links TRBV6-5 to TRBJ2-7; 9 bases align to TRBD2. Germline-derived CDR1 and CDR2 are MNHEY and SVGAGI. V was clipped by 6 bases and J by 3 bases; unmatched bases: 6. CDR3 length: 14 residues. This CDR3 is CASRAGTSSYEQYF. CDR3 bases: TGTGCCAGCAGAGCCGGGACTAGCAGCTACGAGCAGTACTTC.

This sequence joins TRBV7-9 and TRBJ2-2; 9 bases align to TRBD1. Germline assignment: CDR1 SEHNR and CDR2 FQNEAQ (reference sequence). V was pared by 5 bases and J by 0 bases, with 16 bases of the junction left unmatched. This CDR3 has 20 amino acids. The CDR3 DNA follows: TGTGCCAGCAGCAAGGACAGGGGCTCGCCGATTCGCCCGAACACCGGGGAGCTGTTTTTT. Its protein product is CASSKDRGSPIRPNTGELFF. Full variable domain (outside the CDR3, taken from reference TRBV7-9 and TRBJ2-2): DTGVSQNPRHKITKRGQNVTFRCDPISEHNRLYWYRQTLGQGPEFLTYFQNEAQLEKSRLLSDRFSAERPKGSFSTLEIQRTEQGDSAMYLCASSKDRGSPIRPNTGELFFGEGSRLTVL.

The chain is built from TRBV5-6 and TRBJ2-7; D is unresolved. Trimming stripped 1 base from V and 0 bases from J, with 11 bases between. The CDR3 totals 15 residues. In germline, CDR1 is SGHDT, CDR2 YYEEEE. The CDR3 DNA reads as TGTGCCAGCAGCTTGTATATGAAGAGCTCCTACGAGCAGTACTTC. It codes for CASSLYMKSSYEQYF. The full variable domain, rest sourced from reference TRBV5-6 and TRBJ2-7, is DAGVTQSPTHLIKTRGQQVTLRCSPKSGHDTVSWYQQALGQGPQFIFQYYEEEERQRGNFPDRFSGHQFPNYSSELNVNALLLGDSALYLCASSLYMKSSYEQYFGPGTRLTVT.

CDR3 sequence reads: CASSTPSDSPYF. The DNA of the CDR3 is TGTGCCAGCAGTACCCCTAGCGATTCTCCGTATTTT. V is TRBV28 and J is TRBJ2-3, with D perhaps matching TRBD2 (6 bases). Germline lookup yields CDR1 MDHEN and CDR2 SYDVKM. CDR3 size: 12 residues. V was clipped by 5 bases and J by 14 bases, with 17 bases between them.

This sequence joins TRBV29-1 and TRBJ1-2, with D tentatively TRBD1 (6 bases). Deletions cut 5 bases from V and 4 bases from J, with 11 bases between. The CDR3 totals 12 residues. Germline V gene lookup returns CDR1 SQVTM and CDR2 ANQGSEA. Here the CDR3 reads CSVNKDSYGYTF. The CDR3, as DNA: TGCAGCGTTAACAAGGACAGCTATGGCTACACCTTC.

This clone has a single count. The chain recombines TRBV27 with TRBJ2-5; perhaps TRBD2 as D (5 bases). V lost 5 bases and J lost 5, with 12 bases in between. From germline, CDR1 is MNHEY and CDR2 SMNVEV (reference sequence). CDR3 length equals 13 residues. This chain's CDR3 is CASSPGVWETQYF. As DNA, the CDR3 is TGTGCCAGCAGTCCCGGGGTCTGGGAGACCCAGTACTTC.

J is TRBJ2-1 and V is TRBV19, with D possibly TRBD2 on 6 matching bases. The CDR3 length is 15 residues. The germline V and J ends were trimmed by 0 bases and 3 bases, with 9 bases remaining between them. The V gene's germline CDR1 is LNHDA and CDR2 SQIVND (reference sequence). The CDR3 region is CASSIEAGRYNEQFF. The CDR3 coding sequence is TGTGCCAGTAGTATAGAAGCGGGCCGCTACAATGAGCAGTTCTTC.

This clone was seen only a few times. DNA for the CDR3: TGTGCCAGCAGCAGCGGGGGAGGAAATTCACCCCTCCACTTT. Its protein is CASSSGGGNSPLHF. The rearrangement links TRBV6-5 to TRBJ1-6; possibly TRBD1 for D (5 bases). The CDR3 runs to 14 residues. Germline CDR1 and CDR2: MNHEY and SVGAGI. V shed 6 bases and J shed 7 bases, with 13 bases lying between them.

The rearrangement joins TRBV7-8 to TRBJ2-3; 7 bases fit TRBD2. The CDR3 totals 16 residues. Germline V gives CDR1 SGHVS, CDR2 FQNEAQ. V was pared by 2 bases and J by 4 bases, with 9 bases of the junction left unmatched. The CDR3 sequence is CASSLRFSSGSDTQYF. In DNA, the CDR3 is TGTGCCAGCAGCTTAAGGTTTTCTAGCGGATCAGATACGCAGTATTTT.

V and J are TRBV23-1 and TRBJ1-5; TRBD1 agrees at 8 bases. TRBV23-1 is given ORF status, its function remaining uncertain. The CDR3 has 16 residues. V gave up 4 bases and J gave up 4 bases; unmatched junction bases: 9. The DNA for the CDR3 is TGCGCCAGCAGTCCGAAGCGGGACAGGTTGAATCAGCCCCAGCATTTT. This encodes CASSPKRDRLNQPQHF.